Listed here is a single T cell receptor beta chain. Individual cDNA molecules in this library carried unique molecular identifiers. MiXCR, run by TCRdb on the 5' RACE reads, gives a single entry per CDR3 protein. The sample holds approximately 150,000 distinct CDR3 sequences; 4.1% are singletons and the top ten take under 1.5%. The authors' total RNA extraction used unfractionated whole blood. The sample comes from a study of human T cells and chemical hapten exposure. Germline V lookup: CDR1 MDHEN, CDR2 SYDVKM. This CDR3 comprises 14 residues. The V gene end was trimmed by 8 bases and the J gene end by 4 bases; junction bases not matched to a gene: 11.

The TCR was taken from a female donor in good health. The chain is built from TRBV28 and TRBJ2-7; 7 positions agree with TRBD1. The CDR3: CASRQGQGRYEQYF. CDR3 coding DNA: TGTGCCAGCCGACAGGGTCAGGGTCGGTACGAGCAGTACTTC.